This paragraph covers one T cell receptor (beta chain) sequence. Generated by immunoSEQ multiplex PCR, the TCRdb table keeps only in-frame clones and is missing some. The table has around 2,100,000 clones, approximately 95% seen once. Germline V gives CDR1 LGHNA, CDR2 YSLEER. The CDR3 is 16 amino acids. With 4 bases removed from V and 10 bases from J, the gap between germline ends came to 20 bases. The sample is drawn from a study of shared clonotypes between healthy human individuals. Positively selected for CCR7, the CD45RO-negative cells used as naive CD8 cells excluded terminally differentiated effector memory CD45RA+ cells.

This sequence was found in a young man in good health. The V and J genes are TRBV4-3 and TRBJ1-6, with D tentatively TRBD1 (5 bases). Sequencing input: naive CD8+ T cells sorted from blood. CDR3 region: CASSPGGLDRGSPLHF. CDR3 bases: TGCGCCAGCAGCCCCGGGGGGTTGGATCGGGGATCACCCCTCCACTTT.